What follows are 13 T cell receptor beta chains derived from one specimen sequenced in a study of vaccination and CD4 T cells after COVID-19. The Oncomine TCR Beta short-read assay sequenced DNA from cultured CD4+ T cells. TCRdb analysed the PCR reads with MiXCR anew, one entry per CDR3 protein. This table has about 12,000 distinct CDR3 sequences, under 35% appearing once. The antigens these receptors bind are not known. Treatment of the sample: 10-day PBMC culture with coronavirus spike peptide pools or control peptides (ViraFEST assay). Sequencing was performed on CD4+ T cells from blood, cultured in vitro, taken before SARS-CoV-2 vaccination. Receptors were obtained from a human donor who received a COVID-19 vaccine.

The table lists this clonotype with a few counts. The chain is built from TRBV7-3 and TRBJ1-6; D may be TRBD1 (5 bases). CDR1 SGHTA and CDR2 FQGTGA come from the germline V gene. V was clipped by 1 base and J by 7 bases, with 11 bases between them. The CDR3 runs to 15 residues. The CDR3 here is CASSLNPGMNSPLHF. The DNA of the CDR3 is TGTGCCAGCAGCTTAAACCCAGGGATGAATTCACCCCTCCACTTT. Supplemented by reference TRBV7-3 and TRBJ1-6, the full variable domain reads GAGVSQTPSNKVTEKGKYVELRCDPISGHTALYWYRQSLGQGPEFLIYFQGTGAADDSGLPNDRFFAVRPEGSVSTLKIQRTERGDSAVYLCASSLNPGMNSPLHFGNGTRLTVT.

This clonotype has only a few counts. An end of the junction differs from the germline gene, which may be a read error. The rearrangement joins TRBV6-1 to TRBJ2-7; no firm D call. CDR1 MNHNS and CDR2 SASEGT come from the germline V gene. The length of the CDR3 is 10 residues. Here the CDR3 reads CASSEWDVDF. DNA for the CDR3: TGTGCCAGCAGTGAATGGGATGTGGACTTC.

V gene TRBV6-5 combines with J gene TRBJ1-6, with 8 positions matching TRBD1. There are 17 residues in the CDR3. V was clipped by 0 bases and J by 10 bases; unmatched bases: 11. Germline V gene sequence: CDR1 MNHEY, CDR2 SVGAGI. The CDR3 DNA reads TGTGCCAGCAGTTACTCCGCGACAGGGGCCGGTGGATCACCCCTCCACTTT. This gives the protein CASSYSATGAGGSPLHF.

This clonotype has a single count. The chain uses TRBV2 and TRBJ1-5; D possibly corresponds to TRBD1 (6 bases). Germline loops: CDR1 SNHLY, CDR2 FYNNEI. V was cut by 6 bases and J by 0 bases, with 12 bases left in between. The CDR3 consists of 15 residues. DNA of the CDR3: TGTGCCAGCAGGGACAGACAAGTTAGCAATCAGCCCCAGCATTTT. Protein product: CASRDRQVSNQPQHF. The full variable domain, completed using reference TRBV2 and TRBJ1-5, is EPEVTQTPSHQVTQMGQEVILRCVPISNHLYFYWYRQILGQKVEFLVSFYNNEISEKSEIFDDQFSVERPDGSNFTLKIRSTKLEDSAMYFCASRDRQVSNQPQHFGDGTRLSIL.

The chain combines TRBV27 with TRBJ2-3, with TRBD2 matching over 16 bases. The CDR3 length is 16 residues. The J segment lost 7 bases and the V segment lost 4 bases, leaving 5 bases of the junction unmatched. In germline, CDR1 is MNHEY, CDR2 SMNVEV (reference sequence). The CDR3 loop is CASSSGLAGGPYTQYF. The CDR3 bases are TGTGCCAGCAGTTCGGGACTAGCGGGGGGGCCATATACGCAGTATTTT.

This clonotype has only a few counts. The V call is TRBV7-3, the J call TRBJ2-2, with TRBD1 identical over 11 bases. CDR1 is SGHTA and CDR2 is FQGTGA in the germline V gene. The CDR3 is made up of 15 amino acids. V was pared by 5 bases and J by 4 bases, with 3 bases of the junction left unmatched. The CDR3 nucleotides are TGTGCCAGCAGCCCTGGGACAGGGGGCACCGGGGAGCTGTTTTTT. Encoded protein: CASSPGTGGTGELFF.

Within the sample, this clonotype is medium-sized. V is TRBV30 and J is TRBJ1-6; 7 bases fit TRBD1. The CDR3 consists of 15 residues. Per the germline V gene, CDR1 is GTSNPN and CDR2 is SVGIG (reference sequence). V was pared by 3 bases and J by 10 bases, with 12 bases of the junction left unmatched. The CDR3 DNA follows: TGTGCCTGGAGCTCCCCGACAGGGTTCGGGTCACCCCTCCACTTT. Translated: CAWSSPTGFGSPLHF.

The chain employs TRBV20-1 and TRBJ2-3, with D perhaps TRBD2 (5 bases). Germline CDR1 reads DFQATT; CDR2 reads SNEGSKA (reference sequence). The CDR3 runs to 15 residues. With 6 bases removed from V and 0 bases from J, the gap between germline ends came to 16 bases. As DNA, the CDR3 is TGCAGTGCCGAAATTACTAGAACTAGCACAGATACGCAGTATTTT. Protein: CSAEITRTSTDTQYF.

The J gene is TRBJ2-1, the V gene TRBV7-2; the match to TRBD2 covers 15 bases. Germline V gene sequence: CDR1 SGHTA, CDR2 FQGNSA. J lost 14 bases, V lost 3 bases, and 8 bases had no gene match. The CDR3 contains 15 residues. CDR3 DNA: TGTGCCAGCAGCTTCGGACTAGCGGGGGGGGGTCGGGAGTTCTTC. This sequence encodes CASSFGLAGGGREFF.

V is TRBV6-1 and J is TRBJ1-1; 10 bases line up with TRBD1. V lost 10 bases, J lost 7 bases, and 6 bases stayed unmatched. CDR1 and CDR2 (germline): MNHNS, SASEGT. The CDR3 contains 12 residues. CDR3 nucleotide sequence: TGTGCCACTTCGGGGACAGGGGATGAAGCTTTCTTT. This translates into CATSGTGDEAFF.

The chain is built from TRBV2 and TRBJ2-2, with D possibly TRBD2 on 5 matching bases. This CDR3 spans 15 amino acids. Per germline, CDR1 SNHLY and CDR2 FYNNEI. Trimming left V 3 bases short and J 6 bases short, with 14 bases between. The CDR3 sequence: CASSERGSSSGELFF. The DNA for the CDR3 is TGTGCCAGCAGTGAGAGAGGGAGTTCGTCCGGGGAGCTGTTTTTT.

A few counts support this clonotype. V gene TRBV23-1 combines with J gene TRBJ2-7; 9 bases are shared with TRBD1. TRBV23-1 is placed among ORFs of uncertain function. V shed 2 bases and J 0 bases; nucleotides not matched to a gene: 5. This CDR3 region has 16 residues. CDR3 sequence reads: CASSQPGTGRSYEQYF. The CDR3 DNA is TGCGCCAGCAGTCAACCGGGGACAGGGCGCTCCTACGAGCAGTACTTC.

This clonotype showed up just a few times. Germline is not matched at one junction end, which may reflect a read error. This sequence joins TRBV6-1 and TRBJ2-3; the match to TRBD1 covers 11 bases. This CDR3 is 12 amino acids long. The V gene's germline CDR1 is MNHNS and CDR2 SASEGT. The CDR3 reads CASSGGQGVGNF. The CDR3 DNA reads TGTGCCAGCAGTGGGGGACAGGGGGTGGGTAATTTT.